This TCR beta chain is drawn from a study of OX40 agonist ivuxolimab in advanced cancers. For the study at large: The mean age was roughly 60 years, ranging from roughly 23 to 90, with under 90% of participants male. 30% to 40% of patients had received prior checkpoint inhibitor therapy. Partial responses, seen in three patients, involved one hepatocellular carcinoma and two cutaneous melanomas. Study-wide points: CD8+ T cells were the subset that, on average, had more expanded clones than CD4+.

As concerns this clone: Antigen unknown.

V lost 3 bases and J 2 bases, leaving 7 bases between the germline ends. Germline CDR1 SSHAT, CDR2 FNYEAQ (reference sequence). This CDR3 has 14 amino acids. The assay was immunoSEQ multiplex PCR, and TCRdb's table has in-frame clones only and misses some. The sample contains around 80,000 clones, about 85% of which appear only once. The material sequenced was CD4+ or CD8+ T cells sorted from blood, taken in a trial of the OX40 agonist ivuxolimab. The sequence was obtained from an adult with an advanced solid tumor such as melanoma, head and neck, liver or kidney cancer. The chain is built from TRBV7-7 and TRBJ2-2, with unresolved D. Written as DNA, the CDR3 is TGTGCCAGCAGCTTCGCCCGCAACACCGGGGAGCTGTTTTTT. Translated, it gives CASSFARNTGELFF.